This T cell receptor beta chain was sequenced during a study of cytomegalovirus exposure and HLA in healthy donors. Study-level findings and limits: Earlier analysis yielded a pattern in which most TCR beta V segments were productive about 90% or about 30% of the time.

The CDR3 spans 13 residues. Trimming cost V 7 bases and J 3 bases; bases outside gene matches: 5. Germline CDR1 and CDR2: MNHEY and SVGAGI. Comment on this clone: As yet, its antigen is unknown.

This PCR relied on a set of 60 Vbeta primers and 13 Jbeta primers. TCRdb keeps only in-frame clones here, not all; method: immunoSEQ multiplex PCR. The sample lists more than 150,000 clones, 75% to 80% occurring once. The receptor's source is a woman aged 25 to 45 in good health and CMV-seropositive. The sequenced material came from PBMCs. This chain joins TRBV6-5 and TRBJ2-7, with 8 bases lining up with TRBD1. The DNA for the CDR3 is TGTGCCAGCAAGGGACAGGTAAACTACGAGCAGTACTTC. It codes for CASKGQVNYEQYF.